The T cell receptor (beta chain) under discussion was sequenced for a study of OX40 agonist ivuxolimab in advanced cancers. Study overall: Cancers in dose escalation were hepatocellular, melanoma, renal cell and head and neck.

General study findings and limits: Partly responding patients at 0.1-3.0 mg/kg showed some of the smallest clonal expansion. Averaged across samples, CD8+ T cells carried more expanded clones than CD4+ did.

The V gene lost 5 bases and the J gene lost 2 bases, with 10 bases spanning the gap. Per the germline V gene, CDR1 is LNHNV and CDR2 is YYDKDF (reference sequence). The CDR3 consists of 13 residues. The repertoire was sequenced with immunoSEQ multiplex PCR; TCRdb's copy has only in-frame clones and lacks some. The sample has around 150,000 clones, 90% to 95% seen once. Notes on this clone: Its matching antigen is unknown.

V and J are TRBV15 and TRBJ2-7; a weak D match, TRBD2 (6 bases). The input for sequencing was CD4+ or CD8+ T cells sorted from blood, taken in a trial of the OX40 agonist ivuxolimab. The TCR sequence derives from an adult with an advanced solid tumor such as melanoma, head and neck, liver or kidney cancer. The CDR3 DNA follows: TGTGCCACCAGCCGGGACTCCCCCTACGAGCAGTACTTC. Its protein is CATSRDSPYEQYF. Supplemented by reference TRBV15 and TRBJ2-7, the full variable domain reads DAMVIQNPRYQVTQFGKPVTLSCSQTLNHNVMYWYQQKSSQAPKLLFHYYDKDFNNEADTPDNFQSRRPNTSFCFLDIRSPGLGDTAMYLCATSRDSPYEQYFGPGTRLTVT.